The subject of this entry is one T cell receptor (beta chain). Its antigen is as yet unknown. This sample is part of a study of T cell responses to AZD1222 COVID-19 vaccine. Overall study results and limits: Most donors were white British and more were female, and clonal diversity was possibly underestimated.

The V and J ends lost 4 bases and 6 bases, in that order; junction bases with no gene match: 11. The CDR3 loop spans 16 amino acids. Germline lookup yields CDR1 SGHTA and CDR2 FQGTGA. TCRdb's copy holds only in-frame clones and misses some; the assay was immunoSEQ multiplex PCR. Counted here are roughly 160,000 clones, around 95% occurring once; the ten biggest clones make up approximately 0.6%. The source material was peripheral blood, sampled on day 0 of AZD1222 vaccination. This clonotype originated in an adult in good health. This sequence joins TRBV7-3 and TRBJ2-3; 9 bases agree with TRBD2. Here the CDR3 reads CASSSGGSGSPDTQYF. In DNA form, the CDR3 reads TGTGCCAGCAGCTCAGGGGGTAGCGGGAGTCCCGATACGCAGTATTTT.